These T cell receptor beta chains were read from a single sample in a study of cytomegalovirus exposure and HLA in healthy donors. Produced via immunoSEQ multiplex PCR; TCRdb's table is partial and in-frame only. Of 90,000 to 150,000 clones in the sample, over 80% were seen once. The sample consisted of PBMCs. The receptor set was obtained from a man aged 45-60 years in good health and CMV-seronegative. The CDR3 runs from the conserved cysteine through the conserved F or W. Fields, in order: V gene, clone size, J gene, D gene, CDR3 DNA, CDR3 protein. D genes are given only for firm matches. Some rows mark clone size as missing; the rest say once, few, many or name a class of expanded clone.

V: TRBV4-3; size: -; J: TRBJ2-5; D: TRBD2; DNA: TGCGCCAGCAGCCAAGTAGCTAGCGGGAGGGAGACCCAGTACTTC; CDR3: CASSQVASGRETQYF
V: TRBV4-2; size: -; J: TRBJ2-7; D: -; DNA: TGTGCCAGCAGCCAAGTCTTAGGCAGGTTAGATACCTACGAGCAGTACTTC; CDR3: CASSQVLGRLDTYEQYF
V: TRBV5-1; size: -; J: TRBJ1-1; D: -; DNA: TGCGCCAGCAGCCCGACGGGGACTGAAGCTTTCTTT; CDR3: CASSPTGTEAFF
V: TRBV6-5; size: -; J: TRBJ2-7; D: TRBD2; DNA: TGTGCCAGCAGTTACGGGACTAGTGTCGGGTACGAGCAGTACTTC; CDR3: CASSYGTSVGYEQYF
V: TRBV28; size: -; J: TRBJ2-7; D: TRBD1; DNA: TGTGCCAGCAGTTTATCGCGTTCCGGGACAGGTGCCCTATTCTACGAGCAGTACTTC; CDR3: CASSLSRSGTGALFYEQYF
V: TRBV28; size: -; J: TRBJ1-6; D: TRBD1; DNA: TGTGCCAGCAGTCGGACAGGGACGGCTTCACCCCTCCACTTT; CDR3: CASSRTGTASPLHF
V: TRBV11-2; size: -; J: TRBJ2-7; D: TRBD2; DNA: TGTGCCAGCAGCTTAGGAGGGACTAGGGCAGGCGAGCAGTACTTC; CDR3: CASSLGGTRAGEQYF
V: TRBV6-1; size: -; J: TRBJ1-2; D: TRBD1; DNA: TGTGCCAGCAGTGAGGACAGGCGGGCGGGGGGCTACACCTTC; CDR3: CASSEDRRAGGYTF
V: TRBV4-1; size: once; J: TRBJ2-1; D: TRBD2; DNA: TGCGCCAGCAGCCAAGAGAGCGGGACCTCCTACAATGAGCAGTTCTTC; CDR3: CASSQESGTSYNEQFF
V: TRBV27; size: -; J: TRBJ2-7; D: -; DNA: TGTGCCAGCAGTTTAAGACAGAGTGTTGGTCCCCTCGAGCAGTACTTC; CDR3: CASSLRQSVGPLEQYF
V: TRBV7-2; size: few; J: TRBJ2-2; D: -; DNA: TGTGCCAGCAGCTGGGGGGGACATAACACCGGGGAGCTGTTTTTT; CDR3: CASSWGGHNTGELFF
V: TRBV19; size: -; J: TRBJ1-3; D: TRBD1; DNA: TGTGCCTCGAAGAGGGACAGCTCCTCTGGAAACACCATATATTTT; CDR3: CASKRDSSSGNTIYF
V: TRBV9; size: -; J: TRBJ2-5; D: TRBD2; DNA: TGTGCCAGCAGCGTCCAGACCGGGACTAGGTCTCCAGCGGGGACACAAGAGACCCAGTACTTC; CDR3: CASSVQTGTRSPAGTQETQYF
V: TRBV28; size: few; J: TRBJ2-1; D: TRBD2; DNA: TGTGCCAGCAGTCGGACTAGCGGGGGGTCCCGATACAATGAGCAGTTCTTC; CDR3: CASSRTSGGSRYNEQFF
V: TRBV7-2; size: -; J: TRBJ2-7; D: -; DNA: TGTGCCAGCAGCCCAACTAGCTACGAGCAGTACTTC; CDR3: CASSPTSYEQYF
V: TRBV16; size: -; J: TRBJ1-5; D: TRBD1; DNA: TGTGCCAGCAGCCAATCCGCGGGACAGCGCTATAGCAATCAGCCCCAGCATTTT; CDR3: CASSQSAGQRYSNQPQHF
V: TRBV25-1; size: once; J: TRBJ2-5; D: -; DNA: TGTGCCAGCAGTGAATTCAACGGGGGTAGGGAGACCCAGTACTTC; CDR3: CASSEFNGGRETQYF
V: TRBV5-1; size: -; J: TRBJ1-4; D: TRBD1; DNA: TGCGCCAGCAGGGGGACAGGGGGAAATGAAAAACTGTTTTTT; CDR3: CASRGTGGNEKLFF
V: TRBV19; size: -; J: TRBJ1-1; D: -; DNA: TGTGCCAGTAGTATAGGACACCTGATTAGTCCTTTCTTT; CDR3: CASSIGHLISPFF
V: TRBV5-4; size: -; J: TRBJ1-1; D: -; DNA: TGTGCCAGCAGCTTGGCCCCGAGGGGGGGAACTGAAGCTTTCTTT; CDR3: CASSLAPRGGTEAFF
V: TRBV2; size: -; J: TRBJ2-7; D: -; DNA: TGTGCCAGCACCCGAAGGGAGGCTCCCGAGCAGTACTTC; CDR3: CASTRREAPEQYF
V: TRBV7-6; size: -; J: TRBJ2-7; D: TRBD1; DNA: TGTGCCAGCAGCTTGGGACAGGGGGGCGAGCAGTACTTC; CDR3: CASSLGQGGEQYF
V: TRBV28; size: -; J: TRBJ1-5; D: -; DNA: TGTGCCAGCAGTTTAGGTGGGCTGCCCCAGCATTTT; CDR3: CASSLGGLPQHF
V: TRBV7-7; size: -; J: TRBJ2-7; D: -; DNA: TGTGCCAGCAGCTTAGGTATCGGTAGCTCCTACGAGCAGTACTTC; CDR3: CASSLGIGSSYEQYF
V: TRBV5-4; size: -; J: TRBJ2-7; D: TRBD1; DNA: TGTGCCAGCAGCTTGGGTCAGGGGGTAGGCTACGAGCAGTACTTC; CDR3: CASSLGQGVGYEQYF
V: TRBV30; size: -; J: TRBJ2-1; D: -; DNA: TGTGCCTGGAGTGGGACAGGGAGGGTGGGTGAGCAGTTCTTC; CDR3: CAWSGTGRVGEQFF
V: TRBV19; size: -; J: TRBJ1-4; D: TRBD1; DNA: TGTGCCAGTCAACACAGGGGAACTAATGAAAAACTGTTTTTT; CDR3: CASQHRGTNEKLFF
V: TRBV7-9; size: -; J: TRBJ1-2; D: -; DNA: TGTGCCAGCAGCCGAGAAGGCACAGGGTGGGGCTATGGCTACACCTTC; CDR3: CASSREGTGWGYGYTF
V: TRBV6-5; size: -; J: TRBJ1-6; D: TRBD1; DNA: TGTGCCAGCAGTCCCAGGACAGGCAACAATTCACCCCTCCACTTT; CDR3: CASSPRTGNNSPLHF
V: TRBV5-4; size: -; J: TRBJ2-7; D: -; DNA: TGTGCCAGCAGCCTTAGCCTGAGCTCCTACGAGCAGTACTTC; CDR3: CASSLSLSSYEQYF
V: TRBV7-9; size: -; J: TRBJ1-1; D: TRBD1; DNA: TGTTCCAGCAGCCGGCTTCCGGGACAGGGGGCCTTGAACACTGAAGCTTTCTTT; CDR3: CSSSRLPGQGALNTEAFF
V: TRBV7-9; size: -; J: TRBJ2-4; D: -; DNA: TGTGCCAGCAGCTTAGCCATGACAGTACTAGCCAAAAACATTCAGTACTTC; CDR3: CASSLAMTVLAKNIQYF
V: TRBV4-2; size: -; J: TRBJ2-7; D: TRBD2; DNA: TGTGCCAGCAGCCAAGACTCCGGACTAGCGAATTACGAGCAGTACTTC; CDR3: CASSQDSGLANYEQYF
V: TRBV6-5; size: -; J: TRBJ2-7; D: TRBD2; DNA: TGTGCCAGCAGTTACTCAGCGGGAGGGCCCTACGAGCAGTACTTC; CDR3: CASSYSAGGPYEQYF
V: TRBV7-7; size: -; J: TRBJ1-4; D: -; DNA: TGTGCCAGCAGCCTTGGGCTAGGGGCTGATGAAAAACTGTTTTTT; CDR3: CASSLGLGADEKLFF
V: TRBV14; size: -; J: TRBJ2-5; D: -; DNA: TGTGCCAGCAGTCTGGTCCGGGCCGGGGGGACCCAGTACTTC; CDR3: CASSLVRAGGTQYF
V: TRBV6-6; size: -; J: TRBJ1-1; D: TRBD1; DNA: TGTGCCAGCAGAAAGACAGGGGCCCGGATCTCTGAAGCTTTCTTT; CDR3: CASRKTGARISEAFF
V: TRBV18; size: -; J: TRBJ1-1; D: -; DNA: TGTGCCAGCTCACCAAGTAACGGGGGGCGTCGCACTGAAGCTTTCTTT; CDR3: CASSPSNGGRRTEAFF
V: TRBV19; size: -; J: TRBJ2-7; D: -; DNA: TGTGCCAGTAGTTTGCAGGCTGACGAGCAGTACTTC; CDR3: CASSLQADEQYF
V: TRBV27; size: -; J: TRBJ2-7; D: -; DNA: TGTGCCAGTAAACGGGACTACGAGCAGTACTTC; CDR3: CASKRDYEQYF
V: TRBV6-5; size: few; J: TRBJ2-7; D: -; DNA: TGTGCCAGCAGTTCATACGGGACATCCCTTTACGAGCAGTACTTC; CDR3: CASSSYGTSLYEQYF
V: TRBV11-2; size: -; J: TRBJ1-1; D: TRBD1; DNA: TGTGCCAGCAGCCCCCGGGACAGCTCTTTCTTT; CDR3: CASSPRDSSFF
V: TRBV7-2; size: -; J: TRBJ2-7; D: -; DNA: TGTGCCAGCAGCCCCTCGTCCGTATCCCGGGCCTACGAGCAGTACTTC; CDR3: CASSPSSVSRAYEQYF